This entry concerns a single TCR beta chain. CDR3 size: 15 residues. Germline V lookup: CDR1 SGHKS, CDR2 YYEKEE (reference sequence). The ends were cut back, 4 bases at V and 0 bases at J, with 12 bases in the middle. These data belong to a study of cytomegalovirus exposure and HLA in healthy donors. A multiplex PCR was run with 60 Vbeta primers and 13 Jbeta primers. How the authors handled the data: Tens of millions of unique TCR beta chains, roughly 11 million shared, were counted in a later analysis. Some clones are missing from TCRdb's copy, which holds only in-frame ones; the method was immunoSEQ multiplex PCR. The V and J calls and clone size were taken over from that table, and D and trimming were inferred from the DNA. The sample holds 150,000 to 200,000 clones, just over 75% seen once.

The receptor was derived from a woman aged 30 to 39 in good health and CMV-seropositive. This chain connects TRBV5-5 to TRBJ2-3; D might be TRBD2 (6 bases). The sample comprised PBMCs. The CDR3 loop reads CASSESGSSTDTQYF. CDR3 nucleotides: TGTGCCAGCAGCGAAAGCGGGTCTAGCACAGATACGCAGTATTTT.